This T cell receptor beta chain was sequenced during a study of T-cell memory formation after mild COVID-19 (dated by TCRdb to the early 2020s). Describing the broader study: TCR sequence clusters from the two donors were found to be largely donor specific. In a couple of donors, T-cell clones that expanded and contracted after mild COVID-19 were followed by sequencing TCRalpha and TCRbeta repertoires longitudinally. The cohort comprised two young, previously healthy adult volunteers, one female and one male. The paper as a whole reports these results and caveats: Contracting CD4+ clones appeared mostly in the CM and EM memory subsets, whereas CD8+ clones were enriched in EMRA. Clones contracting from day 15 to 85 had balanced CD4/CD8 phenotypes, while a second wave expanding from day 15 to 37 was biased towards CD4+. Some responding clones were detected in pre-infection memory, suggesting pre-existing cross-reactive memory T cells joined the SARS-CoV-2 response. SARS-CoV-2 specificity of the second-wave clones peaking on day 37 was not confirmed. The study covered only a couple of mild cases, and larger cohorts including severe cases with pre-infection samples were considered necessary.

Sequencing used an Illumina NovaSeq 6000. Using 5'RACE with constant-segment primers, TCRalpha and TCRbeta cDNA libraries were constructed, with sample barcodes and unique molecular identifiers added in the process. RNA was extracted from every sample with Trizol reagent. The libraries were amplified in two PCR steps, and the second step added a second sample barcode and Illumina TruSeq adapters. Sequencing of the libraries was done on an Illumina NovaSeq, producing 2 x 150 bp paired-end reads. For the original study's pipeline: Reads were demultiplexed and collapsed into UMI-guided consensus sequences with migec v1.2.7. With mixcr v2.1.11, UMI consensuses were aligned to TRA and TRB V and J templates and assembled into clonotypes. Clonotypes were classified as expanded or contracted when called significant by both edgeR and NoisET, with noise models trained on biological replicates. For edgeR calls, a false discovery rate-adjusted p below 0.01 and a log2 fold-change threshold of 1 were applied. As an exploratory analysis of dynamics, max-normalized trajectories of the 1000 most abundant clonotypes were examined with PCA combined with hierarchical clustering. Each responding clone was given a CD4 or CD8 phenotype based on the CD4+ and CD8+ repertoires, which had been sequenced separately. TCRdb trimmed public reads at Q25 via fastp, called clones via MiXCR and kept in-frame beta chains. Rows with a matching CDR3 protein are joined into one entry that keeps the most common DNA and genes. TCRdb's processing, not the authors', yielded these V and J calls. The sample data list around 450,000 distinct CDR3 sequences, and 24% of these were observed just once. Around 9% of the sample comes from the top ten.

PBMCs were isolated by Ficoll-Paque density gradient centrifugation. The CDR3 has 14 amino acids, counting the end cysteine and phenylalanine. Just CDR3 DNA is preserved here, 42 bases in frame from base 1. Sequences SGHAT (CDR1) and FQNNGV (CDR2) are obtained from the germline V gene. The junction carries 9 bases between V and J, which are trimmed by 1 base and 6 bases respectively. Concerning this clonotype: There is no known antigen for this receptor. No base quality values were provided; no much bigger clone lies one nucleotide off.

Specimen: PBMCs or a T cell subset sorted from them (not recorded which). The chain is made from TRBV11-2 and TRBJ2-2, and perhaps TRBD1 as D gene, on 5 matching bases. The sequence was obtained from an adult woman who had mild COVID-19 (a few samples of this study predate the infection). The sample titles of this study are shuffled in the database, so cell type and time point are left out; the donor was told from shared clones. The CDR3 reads CASSLVQGAGELFF. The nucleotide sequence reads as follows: TGTGCCAGCAGCTTAGTCCAGGGCGCCGGGGAGCTGTTTTTT.